The 27 T cell receptor beta chains in this list originate from one sample, sequenced in a study of T cell responses to AZD1222 COVID-19 vaccine. Sequencing was performed with immunoSEQ multiplex PCR; in TCRdb, only in-frame clones are kept and a portion is missing. Here the sample spans roughly 130,000 clones, 75% to 95% being singletons. Sequencing was performed on peripheral blood, taken on day 0 of AZD1222 vaccination. These receptors were collected from an adult in good health.

This sequence joins TRBV7-2 and TRBJ2-1; TRBD2 matches 11 bases. This CDR3 region has 16 residues. V lost 1 base to trimming and J lost 7 bases; unmatched junction nucleotides: 6. Germline CDR1 reads SGHTA; CDR2 reads FQGNSA. CDR3 loop: CASSLVPSGGRNEQFF. The CDR3 DNA reads TGTGCCAGCAGCTTAGTGCCTAGCGGGGGGCGGAATGAGCAGTTCTTC.

V and J are TRBV3-1 (or the pseudogene TRBV3-2) and TRBJ2-2; D may be TRBD1 (6 bases). The CDR3 totals 14 residues. The V gene lost 4 bases and the J gene lost 4 bases, with 10 bases spanning the gap. Germline V lookup: CDR1 LGHDT, CDR2 YNNKEL (reference sequence). CDR3 DNA sequence: TGTGCCAGCAGCCTTGGGACAACCACCGGGGAGCTGTTTTTT. It specifies CASSLGTTTGELFF.

This clone has just a few counts. J is TRBJ1-1 and V is TRBV6-1; D unclear. The V end lost 0 bases, the J end lost 7 bases, and 15 bases lay between the germline ends. The CDR3 loop spans 15 amino acids. Germline V lookup: CDR1 MNHNS, CDR2 SASEGT. CDR3 coding DNA: TGTGCCAGCAGTGAAGCGTCCCCGGATGAGGATGAAGCTTTCTTT. Encoded protein: CASSEASPDEDEAFF.

The chain recombines TRBV9 with TRBJ1-6; D gene unclear. The CDR3 totals 14 residues. Germline CDR1 and CDR2: SGDLS and YYNGEE. Trimming stripped 2 bases from V and 8 bases from J, with 11 bases between. This CDR3 is CASSVEGFYSPLHF. In DNA form, the CDR3 reads TGTGCCAGCAGCGTCGAGGGTTTTTATTCACCCCTCCACTTT. The full variable domain, in which reference TRBV9 and TRBJ1-6 provide the parts outside the CDR3, is DSGVTQTPKHLITATGQRVTLRCSPRSGDLSVYWYQQSLDQGLQFLIQYYNGEERAKGNILERFSAQQFPDLHSELNLSSLELGDSALYFCASSVEGFYSPLHFGNGTRLTVT.

The chain recombines TRBV19 with TRBJ1-6, with TRBD1 matching 11 bases. The trim removed 1 base at V and 10 bases at J, leaving 3 bases unmatched. The CDR3 has 15 residues. Germline assignment: CDR1 LNHDA and CDR2 SQIVND (reference sequence). As DNA, the CDR3 is TGTGCCAGTAGTATAGGAGGGACAGGGGGGTCACCCCTCCACTTT. This codes for CASSIGGTGGSPLHF.

This clone was recorded only once. The rearrangement uses TRBV15 and TRBJ1-4, with 8 nucleotides matching TRBD1. The V gene's germline CDR1 is LNHNV and CDR2 YYDKDF (reference sequence). With V trimmed by 6 bases and J by 10 bases, 13 bases remained unmatched. The CDR3 spans 15 residues. The CDR3 DNA is TGTGCCACCAGTAGTGACAGGGGTAGGGTGCGAAAACTGTTTTTT. Encoded protein: CATSSDRGRVRKLFF.

This clone showed up just a few times. The rearrangement joins TRBV6-5 to TRBJ1-5; the D is unclear. CDR3 length: 10 amino acids. V was pared by 9 bases and J by 5 bases, with 5 bases between. Germline V CDR1 and CDR2: MNHEY, SVGAGI. CDR3 residues: CASWYQPQHF. As DNA, the CDR3 is TGTGCCAGTTGGTATCAGCCCCAGCATTTT.

V usage is TRBV4-1 and J usage is TRBJ2-5; D is perhaps TRBD2 (5 bases). Germline V lookup: CDR1 MGHRA, CDR2 YSYEKL. V lost 4 bases and J 5 bases, leaving 20 bases between the germline ends. This CDR3 region has 16 residues. This CDR3 is CASSRLSRILGETQYF. The CDR3, as DNA: TGCGCCAGCAGCCGATTGAGTCGGATACTAGGGGAGACCCAGTACTTC.

This clone was seen only once. The chain has TRBV7-3 and TRBJ1-3; D gene ambiguous. Germline CDR1 is SGHTA and CDR2 is FQGTGA. The length of the CDR3 is 14 residues. Between the trimmed V and J ends, which lost 2 bases and 0 bases, there was a span of 5 bases. The DNA of the CDR3 is TGTGCCAGCAGCTTAGAGGCCTCTGGAAACACCATATATTTT. Translation gives CASSLEASGNTIYF.

This sequence joins TRBV6-2 or TRBV6-3 and TRBJ2-7; 9 positions agree with TRBD2. V trimming: 3 bases; J trimming: 0 bases; junction bases outside the gene matches: 6. CDR1 MNHEY and CDR2 SVGEGT come from the germline V gene. The CDR3 totals 16 residues. For the CDR3, the DNA is TGTGCCAGCAGTTATGGAGGACTAGCGTACTCCTACGAGCAGTACTTC. Residues: CASSYGGLAYSYEQYF.

The chain links TRBV28 to TRBJ2-7; D remains ambiguous. This CDR3 spans 12 amino acids. Germline values: CDR1 MDHEN, CDR2 SYDVKM. V lost 4 bases and J 4 bases, leaving 8 bases between the germline ends. CDR3 in amino acids: CASSSDGYEQYF. The CDR3 coding sequence is TGTGCCAGCAGTTCGGATGGTTACGAGCAGTACTTC.

This clone was seen just once. This sequence joins TRBV7-9 and TRBJ1-1; TRBD1 might be the D (5 bases). Trimming removed 5 bases at V and 4 bases at J, with 14 bases between. This CDR3 is 14 amino acids long. Germline assignment: CDR1 SEHNR and CDR2 FQNEAQ (reference sequence). CDR3 sequence reads: CASSAQNGGTEAFF. The CDR3 nucleotides read TGTGCCAGCAGCGCCCAGAACGGGGGCACTGAAGCTTTCTTT. Supplemented by reference TRBV7-9 and TRBJ1-1, the full variable domain reads DTGVSQNPRHKITKRGQNVTFRCDPISEHNRLYWYRQTLGQGPEFLTYFQNEAQLEKSRLLSDRFSAERPKGSFSTLEIQRTEQGDSAMYLCASSAQNGGTEAFFGQGTRLTVV.

This chain connects TRBV7-2 to TRBJ2-1; D might be TRBD1 (5 bases). The CDR3 covers 13 residues. The V gene lost 5 bases and the J gene lost 7 bases, with 12 bases spanning the gap. Germline CDR1 SGHTA, CDR2 FQGNSA. The CDR3 DNA follows: TGTGCCAGCAGCCTAGGGGTCGGGAATGAGCAGTTCTTC. Residues: CASSLGVGNEQFF.

The V call is TRBV6-1, the J call TRBJ1-3, with D possibly matching TRBD1 (5 bases). Trimming pared 4 bases from V and 0 bases from J, leaving 19 bases between. The CDR3 spans 18 residues. Per the germline V gene, CDR1 is MNHNS and CDR2 is SASEGT. CDR3 protein: CASSAGLGGPSSGNTIYF. As DNA, the CDR3 is TGTGCCAGCAGTGCGGGGTTGGGGGGACCCAGCTCTGGAAACACCATATATTTT.

This chain joins TRBV7-9 and TRBJ2-3, with TRBD2 matching over 7 bases. CDR1 SEHNR and CDR2 FQNEAQ come from the germline V gene (reference sequence). With 0 bases clipped from V and 4 bases from J, the junction kept 7 bases outside the gene matches. The CDR3 loop spans 16 amino acids. The CDR3 sequence: CASSLADGGSADTQYF. The CDR3 DNA follows: TGTGCCAGCAGCTTAGCGGATGGCGGGAGTGCAGATACGCAGTATTTT. Full variable domain (rest looked up from reference TRBV7-9 and TRBJ2-3): DTGVSQNPRHKITKRGQNVTFRCDPISEHNRLYWYRQTLGQGPEFLTYFQNEAQLEKSRLLSDRFSAERPKGSFSTLEIQRTEQGDSAMYLCASSLADGGSADTQYFGPGTRLTVL.

The DNA for the CDR3 is TGTGCCAGCAGCGTATGGGGCGGCGCGTCATCCTACGAGCAGTACTTC. Its protein is CASSVWGGASSYEQYF. This chain links TRBV9 with TRBJ2-7, with D possibly being TRBD1 (5 bases). This CDR3 has 16 residues. The germline gives CDR1 SGDLS, CDR2 YYNGEE. The V end lost 1 base, the J end lost 1 base, and 15 bases lay between the germline ends.

The V call is TRBV5-5, the J call TRBJ2-1; TRBD2 matches at 7 bases. The CDR3 loop spans 14 amino acids. Trimming cost V 2 bases and J 4 bases; bases outside gene matches: 3. Germline V gene data show CDR1 as SGHKS and CDR2 as YYEKEE (reference sequence). The CDR3 is CASSLLARYNEQFF. CDR3 sequence (DNA): TGTGCCAGCAGCTTACTAGCGCGATACAATGAGCAGTTCTTC.

The chain is built from TRBV5-1 and TRBJ1-2; 7 nucleotides line up with TRBD1. From germline, CDR1 is SGHRS and CDR2 YFSETQ. The J segment lost 2 bases and the V segment lost 6 bases, leaving 7 bases of the junction unmatched. This CDR3 is 14 amino acids long. The CDR3 spells CASTTTQGNYGYTF. The DNA for the CDR3 is TGCGCCAGCACGACCACACAGGGGAACTATGGCTACACCTTC.

The genes are TRBV7-2 and TRBJ2-3, with TRBD2 as a possible D gene (5 bases). CDR3 length: 15 residues. V lost 7 bases to trimming and J lost 2 bases, with 16 bases between them. From germline, CDR1 is SGHTA and CDR2 FQGNSA. CDR3 sequence (DNA): TGTGCCAGCAACAACTTGCGGGTTTACACAGATACGCAGTATTTT. Encoded protein: CASNNLRVYTDTQYF.

This clone was counted once. This rearrangement joins TRBV7-9 to TRBJ2-3; D call uncertain. From germline, CDR1 is SEHNR and CDR2 FQNEAQ (reference sequence). The CDR3 length is 15 residues. Trimming took 1 base from V and 2 from J, leaving 10 bases between them. Here the CDR3 reads CASSLDIQTTDTQYF. The DNA for the CDR3 is TGTGCCAGCAGCTTAGATATACAGACCACAGATACGCAGTATTTT.

V gene TRBV18 combines with J gene TRBJ2-3, with a tentative D call TRBD2 (6 bases). This CDR3 has 15 residues. The germline V and J ends were trimmed by 3 bases and 5 bases, with 15 bases remaining between them. Germline V lookup: CDR1 KGHSH, CDR2 LQKENI. CDR3 residues: CASSPWQGGEDTQYF. In DNA, the CDR3 is TGTGCCAGCTCACCGTGGCAGGGAGGTGAAGATACGCAGTATTTT.

This sequence joins TRBV5-1 and TRBJ1-1; D gene unclear. This CDR3 is built from 14 residues. V was clipped by 0 bases and J by 1 base, with 7 bases between them. Germline V lookup: CDR1 SGHRS, CDR2 YFSETQ. The CDR3 spells CASSLAMGNTEAFF. DNA of the CDR3: TGCGCCAGCAGCTTGGCCATGGGGAACACTGAAGCTTTCTTT.

In this sample, this clone turned up once. The chain joins TRBV4-3 to TRBJ2-7; the D gene is possibly TRBD2 (5 bases). This CDR3 contains 16 residues. V gave up 3 bases and J gave up 1 base, with 16 bases separating them. CDR1 and CDR2 from the germline V gene are LGHNA and YSLEER. The CDR3 region is CASSQTRLSGSYEQYF. The CDR3, as DNA: TGCGCCAGCAGCCAGACCAGGCTCTCGGGGTCCTACGAGCAGTACTTC.

The chain is built from TRBV21-1 and TRBJ1-5. TRBV21-1 corresponds to a pseudogene. The CDR3 loop spans 12 amino acids. The DNA of the CDR3 is TGTGCCAGCAGCAGACGGGATCAGCCCCAGCATTTT. Encoded protein: CASSRRDQPQHF.

This chain uses TRBV3-1 (or the pseudogene TRBV3-2) with TRBJ1-1; TRBD1 matches 10 bases. Germline V gene sequence: CDR1 LGHDT, CDR2 YNNKEL (reference sequence). V dropped 4 bases and J dropped 6; count of bases not matched to a gene: 14. The CDR3 sequence is 17 residues long. The CDR3 protein is CASSLPQGGQGLAEAFF. The CDR3 DNA follows: TGTGCCAGCAGCCTCCCCCAGGGGGGACAGGGGCTCGCTGAAGCTTTCTTT.

CDR3 protein: CASSLGRDGFFYGYTF. DNA of the CDR3: TGTGCCAGCTCACTGGGCCGGGACGGATTTTTCTATGGCTACACCTTC. The chain uses TRBV18 and TRBJ1-2; TRBD1 is a possible D gene (5 bases). CDR3 size: 16 residues. The V and J ends lost 4 bases and 4 bases respectively, with 19 bases between them. The germline gives CDR1 KGHSH, CDR2 LQKENI.

V and J are TRBV10-3 and TRBJ2-1; D ambiguous. V was trimmed by 6 bases and J by 0 bases, leaving 3 bases between them. This CDR3 is 12 amino acids long. CDR1 and CDR2 (germline): ENHRY, SYGVKD. CDR3 loop: CAIRDSYNEQFF. CDR3 nucleotide sequence: TGTGCCATCAGAGACTCCTACAATGAGCAGTTCTTC.